Presented here are 30 T cell receptor beta chains from one specimen sequenced in a study of tumor and adjacent non-tumor tissue in lung cancer (dated by TCRdb to 2016 to 2019). Library preparation employed multiplex PCR. The sequencer was an Illumina HiSeq 2500. TCRbeta libraries were constructed through three rounds of nested PCR with primers (Table S4) according to protocols adapted from ARM-PCR. TCRdb handled the public reads itself, with Q25 trimming in fastp and clone calling in MiXCR, and kept productive beta chains. One record per CDR3 amino acid sequence lists the most common genes and DNA. In this sample the table shows fewer than 100,000 distinct CDR3 sequences, more than 75% of which occur a single time. The top ten hold 21% of the sample. RNA was isolated from bulk unsorted tissue, and RNA quality was assessed with a NanoDrop ND-1000 and an Agilent 2100. Distant non-tumor tissue taken more than 3 cm from the tumor edge was used as the normal lung sample.

Sequenced sample: distant non-tumor lung tissue. These receptors were collected from a woman aged 50 to 60 with non-small cell lung cancer.

As for this clonotype: Likely a read error: the CDR3 ends without its conserved phenylalanine or tryptophan. The rearrangement joins TRBV4-1 to TRBJ2-6; no clear D. This CDR3 comprises 14 residues. Germline-derived CDR1 and CDR2 are MGHRA and YSYEKL. CDR3: CTSNQDSGANVLTS. The CDR3 nucleotides are TGCACCAGCAACCAGGACTCTGGGGCCAACGTCCTGACTTCC.

The chain uses TRBV6-5 and TRBJ2-1, with D possibly matching TRBD1 (6 bases). This CDR3 is built from 14 residues. Germline CDR1 reads MNHEY; CDR2 reads SVGAGI. V was trimmed by 9 bases and J by 4 bases, leaving 16 bases between them. CDR3 sequence: CASRETGVYNEQFF. CDR3 coding DNA: TGTGCCAGTAGGGAGACAGGAGTGTACAATGAGCAGTTCTTC.

A word on this clonotype: The CDR3 does not close with the conserved phenylalanine or tryptophan, likely indicating a read error. The gene calls are TRBV5-6 and TRBJ2-7; 14 nucleotides line up with TRBD2. The CDR3 length is 16 residues. The germline CDR1 and CDR2 sequences are SGHDT and YYEEEE. V was clipped by 4 bases and J by 6 bases; unmatched bases: 9. The CDR3 loop is CASSQKGLAGACEQYL. Here the CDR3 DNA reads TGTGCCAGCAGCCAAAAGGGACTAGCGGGAGCCTGCGAGCAGTACCTC.

This clonotype was detected a few times. The V call is TRBV29-1, the J call TRBJ1-2; D call uncertain. The CDR3 length is 13 residues. Trimming shortened V by 3 bases and J by 12 bases, and 20 bases separated the two germline ends. CDR1 SQVTM and CDR2 ANQGSEA come from the germline V gene. CDR3 sequence reads: CSVDDLFWDDHTF. The DNA for the CDR3 is TGCAGCGTTGACGATCTGTTTTGGGATGACCACACCTTC.

Concerning this clonotype itself: Germline and junction disagree at one end, which may indicate a read error. This chain joins TRBV6-1 and TRBJ1-5; D is ambiguous. The CDR3 extends over 11 amino acids. Per germline, CDR1 MNHNS and CDR2 SASEGT. The CDR3 protein is CASISTGPQHF. The CDR3 DNA is TGTGCCAGCATTTCAACCGGGCCCCAACATTTT.

Comments on this clonotype: In this CDR3 the conserved last residue, phenylalanine or tryptophan, is missing, so a read error is likely. The chain links TRBV29-1 to TRBJ1-5, with D perhaps matching TRBD1 (6 bases). Germline assignment: CDR1 SQVTM and CDR2 ANQGSEA. This CDR3 is built from 14 residues. In DNA, the CDR3 is TGCATCGTAGCTGTCAGGGGAATCAATCAGCCCCAGCATTAT. Encoded protein: CIVAVRGINQPQHY.

This clonotype turned up a few times. A much larger clonotype is one base distant, so this may be a read error. The chain links TRBV6-5 to TRBJ1-2; D unresolved. This CDR3 is built from 11 residues. Germline V gene data show CDR1 as MNHEY and CDR2 as SVGAGI. Trimming left V 7 bases short and J 5 bases short, with 8 bases between. CDR3 residues: CASMDRYGYTF. The CDR3, as DNA: TGTGCCAGCATGGACCGATATGGCTACACCTTC.

The chain is built from TRBV6-1 and TRBJ2-3, with D perhaps TRBD1 (5 bases). The CDR3 covers 15 residues. The V gene lost 5 bases and the J gene lost 4 bases, with 16 bases spanning the gap. Germline V lookup: CDR1 MNHNS, CDR2 SASEGT. DNA for the CDR3: TGTGCCAGCAGTATCCTTACCTGGACATCAGATACGCAGTATTTT. The encoded protein is CASSILTWTSDTQYF.

The J gene is TRBJ2-1, the V gene TRBV5-6; unclear D gene. The germline V and J ends were trimmed by 8 bases and 0 bases, with 15 bases remaining between them. The V gene's germline CDR1 is SGHDT and CDR2 YYEEEE. The CDR3 extends over 15 amino acids. CDR3 nucleotide sequence: TGTGCCAGATGCTTGCGCGGCTACTCCTACAATGAGCAGTTCTTC. The encoded protein is CARCLRGYSYNEQFF.

For this clonotype: A junction boundary mismatches the germline segment, possibly from a read error. This chain uses TRBV11-3 with TRBJ2-1; 9 bases agree with TRBD2. This CDR3 comprises 17 residues. Per germline, CDR1 SGHNT and CDR2 YENEEA. CDR3 protein: CTSSLGTSSNSYKEQFF. CDR3 DNA sequence: TGTACCAGCAGCTTAGGGACTAGCAGCAACTCCTACAAAGAGCAGTTCTTC.

The chain joins TRBV5-4 to TRBJ1-2; perhaps TRBD1 as D (5 bases). With 6 bases removed from V and 4 bases from J, the gap between germline ends came to 13 bases. Germline assignment: CDR1 SGHNT and CDR2 YYREEE (reference sequence). This CDR3 is built from 13 residues. CDR3 amino acids: CASNFRGAYGYTF. Here the CDR3 DNA reads TGTGCCAGCAACTTCCGGGGCGCCTATGGCTACACCTTC. Filled out from reference TRBV5-4 and TRBJ1-2, the complete variable domain reads ETGVTQSPTHLIKTRGQQVTLRCSSQSGHNTVSWYQQALGQGPQFIFQYYREEENGRGNFPPRFSGLQFPNYSSELNVNALELDDSALYLCASNFRGAYGYTFGSGTRLTVV.

This clonotype occurred once. This chain connects TRBV6-6 to TRBJ1-1, with a possible D match to TRBD1 (5 bases). Germline-derived CDR1 and CDR2 are MNHNY and SVGAGI (reference sequence). Trimming took off 6 bases at V and 1 base at J, with 15 bases between the two ends. The length of the CDR3 is 15 residues. CDR3 loop: CASRFEGQENTEAFF. DNA for the CDR3: TGTGCCAGCAGATTTGAGGGGCAGGAGAACACTGAAGCTTTCTTT.

In the case of this clonotype: The junction does not match germline at one end; this may be a read error. The chain uses TRBV6-1 and TRBJ2-2, with D perhaps matching TRBD1 or TRBD2 (6 bases each). The CDR3 loop spans 15 amino acids. Germline CDR1 is MNHNS and CDR2 is SASEGT. CDR3 DNA sequence: TGTGCCTCAAGTAGGGGGAGCGGGTACACCGGGGAGCTGTATTTT. Encoded protein: CASSRGSGYTGELYF.

About this clonotype: Since the CDR3 does not end with the conserved phenylalanine or tryptophan, this likely comes from a read error. The limits of the CDR3 on the DNA are not certain, so only TCRdb's listed CDR3 is given. The chain uses TRBV6-5 and TRBJ2-1; TRBD2 is the table's D call and was not checked against the DNA. The germline V gene encodes CDR1 MNHEY and CDR2 SVGAGI. The CDR3 region is 17 residues in length, termini included. CDR3 sequence: CASSYEYPGLAGGPVFS.

About this clonotype: One end of the junction is discordant with germline, which a read error may explain. The chain has TRBV4-2 and TRBJ2-1, with TRBD2 matching 8 bases. Germline CDR1 reads LGHNA; CDR2 reads YNFKEQ. The CDR3 consists of 15 residues. Written as DNA, the CDR3 is TGTGCCAGCAGCCCCCAGCGGGAGACTTACAATGACCAGTCCTTC. This translates into CASSPQRETYNDQSF.

Ten or more counts support this clonotype. The gene calls are TRBV5-4 and TRBJ2-1; D is possibly TRBD1 or TRBD2 (5 bases each). The CDR3 spans 13 residues. From germline, CDR1 is SGHNT and CDR2 YYREEE (reference sequence). V was trimmed by 10 bases and J by 10 bases, leaving 21 bases between them. The CDR3 DNA reads as TGTGCCGGCCGGGACCCGCGATATGAGGAGCAGTTCTTC. Amino acid sequence: CAGRDPRYEEQFF.

Concerning this clonotype itself: The junction and the germline gene differ at one end; a read error may be behind it. This sequence joins TRBV4-1 and TRBJ2-7, with D perhaps given as TRBD1 or TRBD2 (5 bases each). Germline lookup yields CDR1 MGHRA and CDR2 YSYEKL. The CDR3 has 15 amino acids. CDR3 sequence (DNA): TGTGCCAGCAGCCAAGATCAGGGACGGCACTACGACCAATACTTC. It encodes CASSQDQGRHYDQYF.

This clonotype showed up just a few times. The V gene is TRBV30, the J gene TRBJ1-1; D not certain. CDR1 GTSNPN and CDR2 SVGIG come from the germline V gene (reference sequence). The germline V and J ends were trimmed by 5 bases and 0 bases, with 4 bases remaining between them. The CDR3 runs 11 residues. The CDR3 loop is CAWGLNTEAFF. The DNA for the CDR3 is TGTGCCTGGGGACTGAACACTGAAGCTTTCTTT.

Concerning this clonotype itself: One end of the junction varies from germline; a read error may be responsible. This sequence joins TRBV10-1 and TRBJ2-5; TRBD1 matches 8 bases. CDR3 length: 14 residues. Looked up from germline, CDR1 is WNHNN and CDR2 is SYGVQD (reference sequence). The CDR3, as DNA: TGCGCCGGCAGTGAGTCTGGACAGGGACAGACCCAGTACTTC. Amino acid sequence: CAGSESGQGQTQYF.

A note on this clonotype: Sequence at one end of the junction differs from germline and may be a read error. The rearrangement uses TRBV6-5 and TRBJ2-1, with D unresolved. Per the germline V gene, CDR1 is MNHEY and CDR2 is SVGAGI. The CDR3 has 17 amino acids. CDR3 coding DNA: TGTGCCAGCAGTTACTCCTTTGCCCTAAGCTCCTACAATGAGCACTTCTTC. This gives the protein CASSYSFALSSYNEHFF.

As to this clonotype: A read error may explain this, as a much larger clone is one base away. The rearrangement links TRBV20-1 to TRBJ1-2; D is ambiguous. In germline, CDR1 is DFQATT, CDR2 SNEGSKA (reference sequence). This CDR3 is 13 amino acids long. V lost 3 bases, J lost 0 bases, and 8 bases lay in between. For the CDR3, the DNA is TGCAGTGCTAGTATATCGACTAACTATGGCTACACCTTC. Translated: CSASISTNYGYTF.

Of note for this clonotype: One base away lies a much larger clone, so this may be a sequencing read error. J is TRBJ2-1 and V is TRBV5-1; 8 nucleotides agree with TRBD1. The CDR3 contains 15 residues. Germline V gene data show CDR1 as SGHRS and CDR2 as YFSETQ. CDR3 in amino acids: CASSLTGGKDNEHFF. CDR3 DNA: TGCGCCAGCAGCTTAACAGGGGGGAAGGACAATGAGCACTTCTTC.

To note about this clonotype: Compared with germline, one end of the junction differs, possibly owing to a read error. This chain uses TRBV10-1 with TRBJ2-7, with 7 bases identical to TRBD1. The V gene's germline CDR1 is WNHNN and CDR2 SYGVQD (reference sequence). This CDR3 has 12 residues. CDR3 protein: CVSSEGASEQYF. The CDR3 DNA sequence: TGCGTCAGCAGTGAGGGGGCGAGTGAGCAGTACTTC.

This clonotype was found once. The conserved phenylalanine or tryptophan is not found at the CDR3 terminus, so this likely reflects a read error. The chain recombines TRBV28 with TRBJ1-4, with D hard to call. Germline V lookup: CDR1 MDHEN, CDR2 SYDVKM. V lost 6 bases and J 8 bases, leaving 16 bases between the germline ends. This CDR3 comprises 14 residues. The CDR3 DNA follows: TGTGCCAGCAGGCCCCCTCTTTCTGGCGAAAAACTGTTTTTA. This codes for CASRPPLSGEKLFL.

This clonotype was detected ten times or more. The chain recombines TRBV2 with TRBJ2-5; 12 bases line up with TRBD2. The junction had 7 bases not matched to a gene; V was cut back by 7 bases and J by 4 bases. CDR1 and CDR2 (germline): SNHLY, FYNNEI. The CDR3 runs to 15 residues. CDR3 loop: CASNLLAGGGETQYF. The CDR3 DNA reads as TGTGCCAGCAACCTCCTAGCGGGAGGGGGAGAGACCCAGTACTTC.

This clonotype was counted between two and nine times. V is TRBV7-2 and J is TRBJ2-3, with TRBD2 as a possible D gene (5 bases). This CDR3 region has 12 residues. Trimming removed 5 bases from V and 4 bases from J, with 7 bases in between. CDR1 SGHTA and CDR2 FQGNSA come from the germline V gene. The CDR3 sequence is CASSLGADTQYF. CDR3 DNA sequence: TGTGCCAGCAGCCTCGGGGCAGATACGCAGTATTTT. Combining the CDR3 with reference TRBV7-2 and TRBJ2-3 gives the whole variable domain GAGVSQSPSNKVTEKGKDVELRCDPISGHTALYWYRQSLGQGLEFLIYFQGNSAPDKSGLPSDRFSAERTGGSVSTLTIQRTQQEDSAVYLCASSLGADTQYFGPGTRLTVL.

In this sample, this clonotype turned up a few times. The chain links TRBV29-1 to TRBJ2-7; 7 bases match TRBD1. With 3 bases clipped from V and 9 bases from J, the junction kept 14 bases outside the gene matches. CDR3 length equals 14 residues. Per the germline V gene, CDR1 is SQVTM and CDR2 is ANQGSEA. In DNA form, the CDR3 reads TGCAGCGTTGAGACTCCGGGACAGTTCTTCGTGCAGTACTTC. Its translation: CSVETPGQFFVQYF.

Turning to this clonotype: The germline gene is not matched at one end of the junction; a read error may be the cause. The rearrangement uses TRBV11-2 and TRBJ2-3; D perhaps matches TRBD2 (5 bases). This CDR3 contains 13 residues. Germline loops: CDR1 SGHAT, CDR2 FQNNGV. DNA of the CDR3: TGTGGCAGTAGCTTAGGGTCGGAGGATGCGCAATATTTT. Protein product: CGSSLGSEDAQYF. Combining the CDR3 with reference TRBV11-2 and TRBJ2-3 gives the whole variable domain EAGVAQSPRYKIIEKRQSVAFWCNPISGHATLYWYQQILGQGPKLLIQFQNNGVVDDSQLPKDRFSAERLKGVDSTLKIQPAKLEDSAVYLCGSSLGSEDAQYFGPGTRLTVL.

The chain joins TRBV29-1 to TRBJ2-4, with a weak D call TRBD1 (5 bases). The CDR3 spans 13 residues. Germline V CDR1 and CDR2: SQVTM, ANQGSEA. V was shortened by 5 bases and J by 10 bases, with 18 bases between the two germline ends. The CDR3 coding sequence is TGCAGCGTTTCCAAACCAGGGCTAGATATTCAGTACTTC. Residues: CSVSKPGLDIQYF.

Of note for this clonotype: The CDR3 does not end in the conserved phenylalanine or tryptophan, so this is likely a read error. The V and J genes are TRBV5-1 and TRBJ2-4; D may be TRBD2 (6 bases). Germline CDR1 and CDR2: SGHRS and YFSETQ. CDR3 length: 14 amino acids. Deletions cut 0 bases from V and 8 bases from J, with 12 bases between. For the CDR3, the DNA is TGCGCCAGCAGCTTGGGTGACGGAGGGGACATTCAGTACTAT. Protein: CASSLGDGGDIQYY.